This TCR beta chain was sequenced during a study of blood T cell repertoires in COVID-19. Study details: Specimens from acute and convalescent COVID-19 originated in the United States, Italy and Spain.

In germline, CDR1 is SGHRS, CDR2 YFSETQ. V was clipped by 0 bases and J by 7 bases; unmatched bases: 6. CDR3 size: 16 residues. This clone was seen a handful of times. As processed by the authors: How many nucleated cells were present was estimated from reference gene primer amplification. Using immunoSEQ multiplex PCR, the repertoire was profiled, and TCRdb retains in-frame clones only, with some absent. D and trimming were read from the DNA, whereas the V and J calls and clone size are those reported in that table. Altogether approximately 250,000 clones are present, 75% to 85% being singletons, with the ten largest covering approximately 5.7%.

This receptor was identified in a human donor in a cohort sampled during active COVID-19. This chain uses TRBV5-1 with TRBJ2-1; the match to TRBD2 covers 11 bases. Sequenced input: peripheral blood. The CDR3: CASSLAMSSGGNEQFF. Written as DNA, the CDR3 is TGCGCCAGCAGCTTGGCCATGTCTAGCGGGGGGAATGAGCAGTTCTTC.